This T cell receptor (beta chain) was documented in a study of graft-versus-host responses after intestinal transplantation. Measured with immunoSEQ multiplex PCR; TCRdb has only the in-frame clones, and not every one. The sample records tens of thousands of clones, approximately 90% being singletons. The CDR3 sequence is 16 residues long. V was shortened by 2 bases and J by 10 bases, with 18 bases between the two germline ends. Germline CDR1 reads SEHNR; CDR2 reads FQNEAQ (reference sequence). This sequence originates from a human patient who received an intestinal transplant, so some T cells may come from the graft donor. The J gene is TRBJ1-6, the V gene TRBV7-9; the D gene is possibly TRBD1 (6 bases). Sequenced here: PBMCs, sampled 26 days after transplant. CDR3: CASSLNTGGLWSPLHF. Here the CDR3 DNA reads TGTGCCAGCAGCTTAAATACCGGGGGGCTATGGTCACCCCTCCACTTT.